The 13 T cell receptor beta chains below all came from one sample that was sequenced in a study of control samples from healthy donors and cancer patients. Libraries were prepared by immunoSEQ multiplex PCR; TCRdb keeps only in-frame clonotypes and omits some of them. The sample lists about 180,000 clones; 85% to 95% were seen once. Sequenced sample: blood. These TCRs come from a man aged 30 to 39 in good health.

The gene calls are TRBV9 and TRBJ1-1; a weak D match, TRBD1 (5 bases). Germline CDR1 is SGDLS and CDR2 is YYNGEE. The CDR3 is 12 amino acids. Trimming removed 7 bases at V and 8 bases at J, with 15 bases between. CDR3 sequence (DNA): TGTGCCAGCGGCTGGCAGGGTGGGGAAGCTTTCTTT. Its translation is CASGWQGGEAFF.

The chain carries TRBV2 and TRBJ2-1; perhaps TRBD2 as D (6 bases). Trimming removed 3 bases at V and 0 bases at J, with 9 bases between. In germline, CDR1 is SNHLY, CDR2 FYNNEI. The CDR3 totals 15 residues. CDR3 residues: CASSEGGGSYNEQFF. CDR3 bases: TGTGCCAGCAGTGAGGGGGGTGGCTCCTACAATGAGCAGTTCTTC.

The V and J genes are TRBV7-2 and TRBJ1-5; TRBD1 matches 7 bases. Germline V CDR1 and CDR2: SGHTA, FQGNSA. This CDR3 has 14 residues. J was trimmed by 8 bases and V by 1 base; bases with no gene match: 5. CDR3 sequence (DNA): TGTGCCAGCAGCTTAGAGGGGGCCTATGAGCCCCAGCATTTT. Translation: CASSLEGAYEPQHF.

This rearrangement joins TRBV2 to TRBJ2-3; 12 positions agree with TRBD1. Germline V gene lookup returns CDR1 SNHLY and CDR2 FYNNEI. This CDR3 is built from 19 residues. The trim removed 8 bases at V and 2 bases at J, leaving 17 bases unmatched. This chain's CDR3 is CASPGGQGATTTHTDTQYF. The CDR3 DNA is TGTGCCAGCCCGGGGGGACAGGGGGCGACTACTACCCACACAGATACGCAGTATTTT.

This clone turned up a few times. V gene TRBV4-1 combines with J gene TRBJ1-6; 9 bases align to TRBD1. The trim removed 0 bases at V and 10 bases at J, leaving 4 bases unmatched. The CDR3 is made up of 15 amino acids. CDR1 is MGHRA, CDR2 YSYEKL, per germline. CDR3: CASSQDYRGQSPLHF. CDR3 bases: TGCGCCAGCAGCCAAGATTACAGGGGGCAGTCACCCCTCCACTTT.

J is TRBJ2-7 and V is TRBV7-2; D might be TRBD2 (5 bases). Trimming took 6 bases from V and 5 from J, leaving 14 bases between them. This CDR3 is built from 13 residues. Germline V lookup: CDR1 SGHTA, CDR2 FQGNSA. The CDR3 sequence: CASRLRGQHEQYF. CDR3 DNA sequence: TGTGCCAGCAGATTAAGAGGGCAGCACGAGCAGTACTTC.

The CDR3 bases are TGTGCCACCAGCAGAGGGGACAGGGGGCCGAATGAGCAGTTCTTC. Amino acid sequence: CATSRGDRGPNEQFF. V is TRBV15 and J is TRBJ2-1; 12 bases fit TRBD1. J was trimmed by 7 bases and V by 1 base; bases with no gene match: 2. Germline lookup yields CDR1 LNHNV and CDR2 YYDKDF (reference sequence). The CDR3 extends over 15 amino acids.

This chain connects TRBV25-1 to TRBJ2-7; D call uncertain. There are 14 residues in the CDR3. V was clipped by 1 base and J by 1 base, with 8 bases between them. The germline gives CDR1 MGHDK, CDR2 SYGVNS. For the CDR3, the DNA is TGTGCCAGCAGTGAATTAGGTGAATCCTACGAGCAGTACTTC. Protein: CASSELGESYEQYF.

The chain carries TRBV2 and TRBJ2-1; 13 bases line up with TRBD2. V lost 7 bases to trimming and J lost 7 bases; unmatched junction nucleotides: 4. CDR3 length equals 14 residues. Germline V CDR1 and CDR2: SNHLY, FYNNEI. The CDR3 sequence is CASIGTSGTNEQFF. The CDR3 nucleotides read TGTGCCAGCATAGGGACTAGCGGGACAAATGAGCAGTTCTTC. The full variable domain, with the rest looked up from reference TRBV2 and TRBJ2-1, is EPEVTQTPSHQVTQMGQEVILRCVPISNHLYFYWYRQILGQKVEFLVSFYNNEISEKSEIFDDQFSVERPDGSNFTLKIRSTKLEDSAMYFCASIGTSGTNEQFFGPGTRLTVL.

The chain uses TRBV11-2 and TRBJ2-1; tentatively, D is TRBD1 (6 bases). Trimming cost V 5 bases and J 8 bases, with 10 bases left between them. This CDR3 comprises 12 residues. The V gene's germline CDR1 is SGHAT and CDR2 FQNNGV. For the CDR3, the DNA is TGTGCCAGCAGCAAACAGGGCCATGAGCAGTTCTTC. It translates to CASSKQGHEQFF.

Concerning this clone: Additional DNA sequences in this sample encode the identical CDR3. DNA of the CDR3: TGCGCCAGCAGCTTGGAAGGCCTGAACACTGAAGCTTTCTTT. Protein product: CASSLEGLNTEAFF. This chain uses TRBV5-1 with TRBJ1-1; D ambiguous. The V end lost 0 bases, the J end lost 0 bases, and 6 bases lay between the germline ends. CDR1 and CDR2 (germline): SGHRS, YFSETQ. The CDR3 spans 14 residues. Based on the CDR3 plus reference TRBV5-1 and TRBJ1-1, the full variable domain is KAGVTQTPRYLIKTRGQQVTLSCSPISGHRSVSWYQQTPGQGLQFLFEYFSETQRNKGNFPGRFSGRQFSNSRSEMNVSTLELGDSALYLCASSLEGLNTEAFFGQGTRLTVV.

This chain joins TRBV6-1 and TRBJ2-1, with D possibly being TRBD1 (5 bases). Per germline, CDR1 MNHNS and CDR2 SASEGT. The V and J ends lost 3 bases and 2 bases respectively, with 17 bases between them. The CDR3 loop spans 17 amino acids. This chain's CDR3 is CASSDRSWTPTYNEQFF. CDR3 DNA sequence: TGTGCCAGCAGTGATAGAAGTTGGACACCCACCTACAATGAGCAGTTCTTC.

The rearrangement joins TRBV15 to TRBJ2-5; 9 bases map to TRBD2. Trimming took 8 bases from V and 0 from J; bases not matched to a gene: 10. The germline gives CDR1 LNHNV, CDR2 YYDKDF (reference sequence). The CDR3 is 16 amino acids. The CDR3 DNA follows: TGTGCCACCTCTGGACTAGCGTCCCGAAACCAAGAGACCCAGTACTTC. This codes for CATSGLASRNQETQYF.